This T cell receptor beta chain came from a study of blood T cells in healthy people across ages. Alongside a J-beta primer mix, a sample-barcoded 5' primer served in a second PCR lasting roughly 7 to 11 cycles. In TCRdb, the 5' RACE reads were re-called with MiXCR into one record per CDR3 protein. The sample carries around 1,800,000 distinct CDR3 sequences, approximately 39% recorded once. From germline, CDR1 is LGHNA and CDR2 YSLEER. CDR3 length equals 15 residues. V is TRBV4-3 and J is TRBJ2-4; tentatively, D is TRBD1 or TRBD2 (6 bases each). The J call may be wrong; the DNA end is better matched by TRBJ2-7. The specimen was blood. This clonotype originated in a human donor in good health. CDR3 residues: CASSQDRGPENEQYF. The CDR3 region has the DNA TGCGCCAGCAGCCAAGATCGGGGGCCGGAGAACGAGCAGTACTTC.